This T cell receptor (beta chain) was sequenced for a study of T cell repertoires in cytomegalovirus infection. Looking at the study overall: The study used recently identified HLA-C-restricted and well-studied HLA-B-restricted CMV epitopes. In public TCR beta signatures, there were indications of both CMV infection and matching HLA type.

In this sample, this clonotype turned up a few times. Its antigen remains unidentified. Study conclusions and caveats: Totalled public TCR beta family frequency picked out people who carried CMV plus the relevant HLA. CMV-specific TCR beta clonotypes restricted by HLA-C were the ones dominating the ex vivo response.

This CDR3 is built from 13 residues. Germline CDR1 and CDR2: KGHDR and SFDVKD. Deletions cut 0 bases from V and 1 base from J, with 2 bases between. TCRdb processed the reads anew with MiXCR; each CDR3 protein has one entry. The data contain hundreds of thousands of distinct CDR3 sequences, around 35% of them singletons. The sample in question was cultured PBMCs, obtained from culture after CMV antigen stimulation. The genes are TRBV24-1 and TRBJ1-1, with D uncertain. The clonotype originates from a human donor in good health (CMV status not recorded). Some clones in this sample may be carry-over from other donors' samples. The CDR3 protein is CATSDLGNTEAFF. CDR3 in DNA: TGTGCCACCAGTGATTTGGGGAACACTGAAGCTTTCTTT.